These 10 T cell receptor beta chains were sequenced from one sample in a study of CD8 T cells in Susac syndrome. RNA in amounts of roughly 0.45 to 1 ug was reverse transcribed with random hexamers. TCRdb itself ran the immunoSEQ multiplex PCR reads through MiXCR, one entry per CDR3 protein. Altogether about 120,000 distinct CDR3 sequences are present, about 92% being singletons, with the ten largest covering roughly 0.094%. Input material: CD4+ T cells from PBMCs. The origin of the receptors is a human donor with multiple sclerosis.

This chain links TRBV29-1 with TRBJ1-1; D ambiguous. The V and J ends lost 7 bases and 0 bases respectively, with 9 bases between them. Germline V lookup: CDR1 SQVTM, CDR2 ANQGSEA. This CDR3 has 12 residues. The CDR3 sequence: CSATDLNTEAFF. In DNA form, the CDR3 reads TGCAGCGCCACGGACCTGAACACTGAAGCTTTCTTT.

The genes are TRBV5-4 and TRBJ2-5, with TRBD2 as a possible D gene (6 bases). The V gene's germline CDR1 is SGHNT and CDR2 YYREEE (reference sequence). This CDR3 has 14 residues. Trimming shortened V by 5 bases and J by 2 bases, and 13 bases separated the two germline ends. The DNA for the CDR3 is TGTGCCAGCAGTCGTGGCGGGACTCAAGAGACCCAGTACTTC. It is translated as CASSRGGTQETQYF.

The V call is TRBV3-1, the J call TRBJ1-2; D is uncertain. In germline, CDR1 is LGHDT, CDR2 YNNKEL (reference sequence). V gave up 0 bases and J gave up 7 bases, with 15 bases separating them. CDR3 size: 15 residues. Written as DNA, the CDR3 is TGTGCCAGCAGCCAAGATCTAGATCGCCTAGGTGGCTACACCTTC. Translation gives CASSQDLDRLGGYTF.

The V call is TRBV30, the J call TRBJ2-3; 9 bases fit TRBD2. CDR1 is GTSNPN, CDR2 SVGIG, per germline (reference sequence). The CDR3 runs to 14 residues. V lost 4 bases and J lost 7; bases outside the gene matches: 9. CDR3 loop: CAWNRLRGGNTQYF. CDR3 bases: TGTGCCTGGAATCGTCTGCGGGGGGGAAATACGCAGTATTTT.

The rearrangement uses TRBV4-3 and TRBJ1-6, with D unclear. The V end was cut by 0 bases, the J end by 6 bases, with 12 bases between. This CDR3 spans 16 amino acids. Germline CDR1 and CDR2: LGHNA and YSLEER. The CDR3, as DNA: TGCGCCAGCAGCCAAGAAGCTTTGCCTGGTAATTCACCCCTCCACTTT. It yields the protein CASSQEALPGNSPLHF.

The V and J genes are TRBV9 and TRBJ1-2, with 7 bases identical to TRBD1. CDR1 and CDR2 (germline): SGDLS, YYNGEE. Trimming removed 4 bases from V and 7 bases from J; junction bases left unmatched: 10. The length of the CDR3 is 14 residues. This CDR3 reads CASSPAGTEPGYTF. CDR3 bases: TGTGCCAGCAGCCCTGCCGGGACAGAGCCTGGCTACACCTTC.

The gene calls are TRBV4-1 and TRBJ1-3; D call uncertain. The V end lost 3 bases, the J end lost 1 base, and 13 bases lay between the germline ends. Germline V gene sequence: CDR1 MGHRA, CDR2 YSYEKL. CDR3 size: 16 residues. The CDR3 region has the DNA TGCGCCAGCAGCCACCCGGGGTATTCTTCTGGAAACACCATATATTTT. Translated, it gives CASSHPGYSSGNTIYF.

As to this clonotype: Compared with germline, one end of the junction differs, possibly owing to a read error. The chain employs TRBV5-4 and TRBJ2-3; no clear D gene. The germline V gene has CDR1 SGHNT and CDR2 YYREEE (reference sequence). The CDR3 sequence is 14 residues long. The CDR3 loop reads CASSLSESTDTQYF. In nucleotides, the CDR3 is TGTGCCAGCAGCTTGAGTGAGAGCACGGATACGCAGTATTTT. Looking up the rest from reference TRBV5-4 and TRBJ2-3 gives the full variable domain: ETGVTQSPTHLIKTRGQQVTLRCSSQSGHNTVSWYQQALGQGPQFIFQYYREEENGRGNFPPRFSGLQFPNYSSELNVNALELDDSALYLCASSLSESTDTQYFGPGTRLTVL.

The chain employs TRBV5-1 and TRBJ1-1, with TRBD1 matching 7 bases. CDR3 size: 14 residues. Germline V gene lookup returns CDR1 SGHRS and CDR2 YFSETQ. J lost 1 base, V lost 4 bases, and 4 bases had no gene match. The CDR3 DNA reads as TGCGCCAGCAGCCAGAGGGACAGGAACACTGAAGCTTTCTTT. It codes for CASSQRDRNTEAFF. The whole variable domain, filled in from reference TRBV5-1 and TRBJ1-1, reads KAGVTQTPRYLIKTRGQQVTLSCSPISGHRSVSWYQQTPGQGLQFLFEYFSETQRNKGNFPGRFSGRQFSNSRSEMNVSTLELGDSALYLCASSQRDRNTEAFFGQGTRLTVV.

This chain uses TRBV4-3 with TRBJ1-3, with D uncertain. V was cut by 4 bases and J by 0 bases, with 10 bases left in between. The CDR3 extends over 15 amino acids. Germline values: CDR1 LGHNA, CDR2 YSLEER. CDR3 residues: CASSPFLHSGNTIYF. The DNA for the CDR3 is TGCGCCAGCAGCCCCTTCCTCCACTCTGGAAACACCATATATTTT.